One sample yielded the 18 T cell receptor beta chains listed below, sequenced in a study of blood T cell repertoires in COVID-19. Using immunoSEQ multiplex PCR, the repertoire was profiled, and TCRdb retains in-frame clones only, with some absent. The sample includes around 180,000 clones, approximately 85% of them seen just once. The specimen was peripheral blood. Receptors were obtained from a woman of 80 years or more with acute or convalescent COVID-19.

Note on this clone: Its ends do not fully match the called genes, so a read error is possible. This rearrangement joins TRBV3-1 (or the pseudogene TRBV3-2) to TRBJ2-3, with TRBD2 identical over 15 bases. Looked up from germline, CDR1 is LGHDT and CDR2 is YNNKEL (reference sequence). There are 19 residues in the CDR3. DNA of the CDR3: TGTACCAGCAGCCAGGGACTAGCGGGGGGCCAGTCTAGCACAGATACGCAGTATTTT. Translation gives CTSSQGLAGGQSSTDTQYF.

The rearrangement links TRBV7-2 to TRBJ2-3; TRBD2 matches 9 bases. Germline lookup yields CDR1 SGHTA and CDR2 FQGNSA. V shed 5 bases, J shed 1 base, and the junction held 4 bases outside the gene matches. This CDR3 region has 15 residues. In nucleotides, the CDR3 is TGTGCCAGCAGCAAGGGACTAGCACGCACAGATACGCAGTATTTT. Its translation is CASSKGLARTDTQYF.

This clone is judged medium-sized (0.01 to 0.1%). The chain is built from TRBV6-5 and TRBJ2-7; TRBD2 matches 10 bases. The CDR3 totals 15 residues. Germline loops: CDR1 MNHEY, CDR2 SVGAGI. Trimming took 5 bases from V and 6 from J; bases not matched to a gene: 10. The CDR3 region is CASSISSGRAGEQYF. In DNA form, the CDR3 reads TGTGCCAGCAGTATTTCTAGCGGGAGAGCGGGCGAGCAGTACTTC.

The rearrangement uses TRBV3-1 (or the pseudogene TRBV3-2) and TRBJ1-6, with 7 bases matching TRBD1. Germline loops: CDR1 LGHDT, CDR2 YNNKEL (reference sequence). With V trimmed by 0 bases and J by 9 bases, 14 bases remained unmatched. The CDR3 consists of 18 residues. CDR3 amino acids: CASSQEIGLGQALSPLHF. CDR3 nucleotide sequence: TGTGCCAGCAGCCAAGAGATAGGATTAGGACAGGCTCTTTCACCCCTCCACTTT.

This sequence joins TRBV10-3 and TRBJ2-2; perhaps TRBD1 as D (6 bases). Trimming took off 4 bases at V and 5 bases at J, with 8 bases between the two ends. Germline CDR1 and CDR2: ENHRY and SYGVKD. The CDR3 extends over 13 amino acids. The CDR3 DNA reads as TGTGCCATCAGTGGTACAGGGACCGGGGAGCTGTTTTTT. Translation gives CAISGTGTGELFF.

V and J are TRBV27 and TRBJ1-2, with D perhaps TRBD1 (6 bases). Germline values: CDR1 MNHEY, CDR2 SMNVEV (reference sequence). Trimming stripped 2 bases from V and 4 bases from J, with 23 bases between. The length of the CDR3 is 18 residues. The CDR3 spells CASSLRANPGASAYGYTF. CDR3 in DNA: TGTGCCAGCAGTTTACGGGCTAATCCAGGGGCGAGCGCCTATGGCTACACCTTC.

This clone was seen just once. V usage is TRBV7-7 and J usage is TRBJ2-5; a weak D match, TRBD2 (6 bases). The CDR3 extends over 16 amino acids. V was trimmed by 5 bases and J by 4 bases, leaving 20 bases between them. Germline V gene sequence: CDR1 SSHAT, CDR2 FNYEAQ (reference sequence). The CDR3 nucleotides read TGTGCCAGCAGCCTGCTTAGCGGCCCCCTCCGAGAGACCCAGTACTTC. This sequence encodes CASSLLSGPLRETQYF.

The V call is TRBV19, the J call TRBJ1-1; a possible D gene is TRBD1 (5 bases). V gave up 3 bases and J gave up 3 bases, with 11 bases separating them. Germline CDR1 LNHDA, CDR2 SQIVND (reference sequence). CDR3 length: 14 residues. The DNA of the CDR3 is TGTGCCAGTAGTATTAGGGGTGAGTACACTGAAGCTTTCTTT. It codes for CASSIRGEYTEAFF.

The rearrangement links TRBV6-5 to TRBJ1-1, with 8 nucleotides matching TRBD1. V was pared by 10 bases and J by 5 bases, with 15 bases of the junction left unmatched. CDR3 length: 15 amino acids. Germline V gives CDR1 MNHEY, CDR2 SVGAGI. CDR3 bases: TGTGCCACCTTAATGGTCCAGGGGGCCCCAACTGAAGCTTTCTTT. Translation: CATLMVQGAPTEAFF.

V and J are TRBV19 and TRBJ2-5; tentatively, D is TRBD2 (7 bases). This CDR3 contains 14 residues. Trimming removed 5 bases at V and 5 bases at J, with 15 bases between. Germline V lookup: CDR1 LNHDA, CDR2 SQIVND (reference sequence). This CDR3 reads CASSDRTRGETQYF. As DNA, the CDR3 is TGTGCCAGTAGTGACAGGACTAGGGGGGAGACCCAGTACTTC.

The chain is built from TRBV5-6 and TRBJ1-4; 7 bases map to TRBD1. This CDR3 comprises 15 residues. Per the germline V gene, CDR1 is SGHDT and CDR2 is YYEEEE. V lost 3 bases, J lost 2 bases, and 4 bases stayed unmatched. The CDR3 coding sequence is TGTGCCAGCAGCTCGACAGGGAGGACTAATGAAAAACTGTTTTTT. Amino acid sequence: CASSSTGRTNEKLFF.

The chain links TRBV12-3 or TRBV12-4 to TRBJ1-1; no definite D call. V lost 3 bases to trimming and J lost 4 bases, with 6 bases between them. This CDR3 spans 12 amino acids. This CDR3 reads CASSFFITEAFF. The CDR3 coding sequence is TGTGCCAGCAGTTTTTTTATCACTGAAGCTTTCTTT.

The chain couples TRBV19 to TRBJ1-5; 8 bases fit TRBD1. This CDR3 contains 16 residues. Looked up from germline, CDR1 is LNHDA and CDR2 is SQIVND (reference sequence). Losses at the gene ends were 3 bases for V and 3 bases for J; bases not matched to a gene: 7. For the CDR3, the DNA is TGTGCCAGTAGTATCCGGGAGACAGGGGCCAATCAGCCCCAGCATTTT. This translates into CASSIRETGANQPQHF.

The DNA of the CDR3 is TGCGCCAGCAGCTTGGGGGGGCAGAGCCACACTGAAGCTTTCTTT. This translates into CASSLGGQSHTEAFF. The V gene is TRBV5-1, the J gene TRBJ1-1; a possible D gene is TRBD1 (6 bases). V was pared by 0 bases and J by 3 bases, with 12 bases between. The CDR3 sequence is 15 residues long. Germline V gene sequence: CDR1 SGHRS, CDR2 YFSETQ.

The chain couples TRBV3-1 (or the pseudogene TRBV3-2) to TRBJ2-1; TRBD2 aligns across 11 bases. The germline gives CDR1 LGHDT, CDR2 YNNKEL (reference sequence). V was pared by 4 bases and J by 4 bases, with 9 bases of the junction left unmatched. The CDR3 has 17 amino acids. The chain's CDR3 is CASSLRLAGPLYNEQFF. CDR3 sequence (DNA): TGTGCCAGCAGCCTACGACTAGCGGGACCCCTATACAATGAGCAGTTCTTC.

The V and J genes are TRBV4-3 and TRBJ2-3; D perhaps matches TRBD2 (6 bases). Trimming removed 4 bases at V and 5 bases at J, with 13 bases between. This CDR3 has 14 residues. The germline CDR1 and CDR2 sequences are LGHNA and YSLEER. The CDR3: CASSRGEQVDTQYF. In DNA, the CDR3 is TGCGCCAGCAGCCGGGGGGAGCAGGTAGATACGCAGTATTTT.

This chain uses TRBV6-1 with TRBJ1-4; 8 bases map to TRBD1. This CDR3 has 15 amino acids. Germline CDR1 reads MNHNS; CDR2 reads SASEGT. The ends lost 2 bases at V and 3 bases at J; junction bases unmatched: 2. The CDR3 is CASSESGGPNEKLFF. The CDR3 bases are TGTGCCAGCAGTGAATCAGGGGGCCCTAATGAAAAACTGTTTTTT.

This rearrangement joins TRBV30 to TRBJ1-1, with 8 bases fitting TRBD1. The CDR3 has 12 amino acids. Germline V gives CDR1 GTSNPN, CDR2 SVGIG (reference sequence). The V segment lost 3 bases and the J segment 5 bases; nucleotides outside the gene matches: 2. CDR3 in amino acids: CAWSYRGTEAFF. The DNA of the CDR3 is TGTGCCTGGAGCTACAGGGGGACTGAAGCTTTCTTT.